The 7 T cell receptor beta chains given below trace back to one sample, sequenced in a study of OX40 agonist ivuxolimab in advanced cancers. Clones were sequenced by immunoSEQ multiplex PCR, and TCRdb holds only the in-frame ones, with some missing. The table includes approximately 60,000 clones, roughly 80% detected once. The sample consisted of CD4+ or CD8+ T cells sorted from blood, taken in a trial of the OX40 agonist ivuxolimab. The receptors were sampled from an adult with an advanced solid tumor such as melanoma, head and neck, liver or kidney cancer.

The CDR3 region has the DNA TGTGCCAGCAGCTTGCGCGGGAGCCCCTACAATGAGCAGTTCTTC. This sequence encodes CASSLRGSPYNEQFF. The chain is built from TRBV7-3 and TRBJ2-1; 7 positions match TRBD2. Germline V gene lookup returns CDR1 SGHTA and CDR2 FQGTGA. CDR3 length: 15 residues. With 3 bases clipped from V and 2 bases from J, the junction kept 4 bases outside the gene matches.

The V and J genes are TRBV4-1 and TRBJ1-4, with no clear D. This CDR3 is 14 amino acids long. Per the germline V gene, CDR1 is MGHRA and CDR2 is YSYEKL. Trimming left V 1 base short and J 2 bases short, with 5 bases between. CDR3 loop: CASSQAVTNEKLFF. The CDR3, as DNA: TGCGCCAGCAGCCAAGCTGTTACTAATGAAAAACTGTTTTTT.

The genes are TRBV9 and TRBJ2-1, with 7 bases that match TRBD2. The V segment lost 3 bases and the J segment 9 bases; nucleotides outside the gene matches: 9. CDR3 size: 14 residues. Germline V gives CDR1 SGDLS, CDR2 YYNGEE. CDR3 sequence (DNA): TGTGCCAGCAGCGGGGGCTCCGGGAGGCTTGAGCAGTTCTTC. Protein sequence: CASSGGSGRLEQFF. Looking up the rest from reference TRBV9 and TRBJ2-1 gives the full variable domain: DSGVTQTPKHLITATGQRVTLRCSPRSGDLSVYWYQQSLDQGLQFLIQYYNGEERAKGNILERFSAQQFPDLHSELNLSSLELGDSALYFCASSGGSGRLEQFFGPGTRLTVL.

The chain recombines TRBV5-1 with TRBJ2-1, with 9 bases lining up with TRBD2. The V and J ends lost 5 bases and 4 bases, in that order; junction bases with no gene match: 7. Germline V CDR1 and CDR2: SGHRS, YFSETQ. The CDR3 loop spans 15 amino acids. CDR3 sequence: CASSEAGGEYNEQFF. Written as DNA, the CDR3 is TGCGCCAGCAGTGAGGCGGGAGGGGAATACAATGAGCAGTTCTTC.

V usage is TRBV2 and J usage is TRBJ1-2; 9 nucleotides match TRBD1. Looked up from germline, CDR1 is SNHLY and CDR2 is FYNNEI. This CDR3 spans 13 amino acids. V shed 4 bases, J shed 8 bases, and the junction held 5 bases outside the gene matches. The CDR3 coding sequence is TGTGCCAGCAGTGGGGGACAGGGTTTGGGCTACACCTTC. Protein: CASSGGQGLGYTF. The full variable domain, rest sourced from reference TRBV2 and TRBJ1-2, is EPEVTQTPSHQVTQMGQEVILRCVPISNHLYFYWYRQILGQKVEFLVSFYNNEISEKSEIFDDQFSVERPDGSNFTLKIRSTKLEDSAMYFCASSGGQGLGYTFGSGTRLTVV.

This CDR3 is CASSQGVVETQYF. The CDR3 DNA is TGTGCCAGCAGCCAGGGGGTCGTAGAGACCCAGTACTTC. V is TRBV7-9 and J is TRBJ2-5; TRBD1 agrees at 7 bases. CDR3 size: 13 residues. V lost 5 bases, J lost 4 bases, and 4 bases stayed unmatched. In germline, CDR1 is SEHNR, CDR2 FQNEAQ (reference sequence).

The CDR3 bases are TGTGCCAGCAGTTACCGTGGACCCCGCTCCTACAATGAGCAGTTCTTC. Translation: CASSYRGPRSYNEQFF. The rearrangement uses TRBV6-5 and TRBJ2-1; D gene uncertain. The germline gives CDR1 MNHEY, CDR2 SVGAGI. The length of the CDR3 is 16 residues. V lost 2 bases and J 0 bases, leaving 11 bases between the germline ends.